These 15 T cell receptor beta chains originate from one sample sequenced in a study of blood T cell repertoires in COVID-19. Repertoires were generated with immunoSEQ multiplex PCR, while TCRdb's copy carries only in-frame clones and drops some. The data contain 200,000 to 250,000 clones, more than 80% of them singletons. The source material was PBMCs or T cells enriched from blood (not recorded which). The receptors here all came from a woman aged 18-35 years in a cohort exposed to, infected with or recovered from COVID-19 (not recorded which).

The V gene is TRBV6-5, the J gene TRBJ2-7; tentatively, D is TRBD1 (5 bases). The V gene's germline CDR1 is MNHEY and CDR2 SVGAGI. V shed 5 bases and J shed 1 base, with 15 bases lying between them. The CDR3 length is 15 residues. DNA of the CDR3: TGTGCCAGCAGTCGAGGCCGACAGTCATCCTACGAGCAGTACTTC. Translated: CASSRGRQSSYEQYF.

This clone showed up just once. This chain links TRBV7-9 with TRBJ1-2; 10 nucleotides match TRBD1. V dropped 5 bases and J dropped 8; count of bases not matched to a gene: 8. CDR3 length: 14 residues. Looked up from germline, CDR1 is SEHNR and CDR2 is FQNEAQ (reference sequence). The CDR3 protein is CASSVGTGAGGYTF. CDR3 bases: TGTGCCAGCAGCGTCGGGACAGGGGCTGGCGGCTACACCTTC.

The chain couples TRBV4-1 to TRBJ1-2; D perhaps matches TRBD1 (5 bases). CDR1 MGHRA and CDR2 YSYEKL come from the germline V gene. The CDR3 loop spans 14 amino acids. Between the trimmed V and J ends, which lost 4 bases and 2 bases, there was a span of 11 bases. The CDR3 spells CASSPREGNYGYTF. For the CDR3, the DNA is TGCGCCAGCAGCCCCAGGGAGGGGAACTATGGCTACACCTTC.

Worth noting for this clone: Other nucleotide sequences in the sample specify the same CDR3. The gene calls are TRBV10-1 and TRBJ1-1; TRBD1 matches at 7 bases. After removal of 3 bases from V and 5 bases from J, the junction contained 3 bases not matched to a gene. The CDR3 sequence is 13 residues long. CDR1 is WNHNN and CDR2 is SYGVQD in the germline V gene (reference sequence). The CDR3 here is CASSEQQGTEAFF. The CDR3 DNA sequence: TGCGCCAGCAGTGAACAACAGGGGACTGAAGCTTTCTTT.

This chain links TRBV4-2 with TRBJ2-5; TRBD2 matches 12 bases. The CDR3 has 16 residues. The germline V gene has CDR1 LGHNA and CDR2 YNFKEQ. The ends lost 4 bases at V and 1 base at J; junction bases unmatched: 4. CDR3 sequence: CASSRGLAGLQETQYF. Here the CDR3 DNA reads TGTGCCAGCAGCCGCGGACTAGCGGGACTCCAAGAGACCCAGTACTTC.

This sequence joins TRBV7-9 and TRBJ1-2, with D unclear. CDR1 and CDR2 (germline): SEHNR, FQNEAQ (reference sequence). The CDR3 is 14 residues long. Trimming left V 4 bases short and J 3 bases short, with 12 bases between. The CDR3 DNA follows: TGTGCCAGCAGCTCGACCGGGTCTCACTATGGCTACACCTTC. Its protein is CASSSTGSHYGYTF.

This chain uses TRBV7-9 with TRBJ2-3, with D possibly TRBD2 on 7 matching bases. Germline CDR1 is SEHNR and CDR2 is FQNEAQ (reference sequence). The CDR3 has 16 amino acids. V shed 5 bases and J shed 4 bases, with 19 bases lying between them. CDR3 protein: CASSPPGGRVADTQYF. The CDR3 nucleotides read TGTGCCAGCAGCCCCCCCGGGGGGCGAGTGGCAGATACGCAGTATTTT.

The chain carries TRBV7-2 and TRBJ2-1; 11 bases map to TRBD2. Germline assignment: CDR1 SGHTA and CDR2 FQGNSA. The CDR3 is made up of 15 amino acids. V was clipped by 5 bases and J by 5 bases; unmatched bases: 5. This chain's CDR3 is CASSPSGGLNNEQFF. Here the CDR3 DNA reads TGTGCCAGCAGCCCTAGCGGGGGGCTAAACAATGAGCAGTTCTTC.

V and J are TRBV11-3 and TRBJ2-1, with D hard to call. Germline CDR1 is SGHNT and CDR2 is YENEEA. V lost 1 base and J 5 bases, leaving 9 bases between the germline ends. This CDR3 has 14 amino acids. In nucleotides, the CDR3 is TGTGCCAGCAGCTTAGTTGGCACCCACAATGAGCAGTTCTTC. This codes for CASSLVGTHNEQFF.

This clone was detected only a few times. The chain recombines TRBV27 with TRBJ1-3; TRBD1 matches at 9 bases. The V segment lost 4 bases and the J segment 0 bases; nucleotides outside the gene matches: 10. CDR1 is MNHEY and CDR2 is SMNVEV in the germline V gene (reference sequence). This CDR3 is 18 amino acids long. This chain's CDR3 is CASSSGQGFLDSGNTIYF. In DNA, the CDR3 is TGTGCCAGCAGTTCGGGACAGGGTTTTTTGGACTCTGGAAACACCATATATTTT.

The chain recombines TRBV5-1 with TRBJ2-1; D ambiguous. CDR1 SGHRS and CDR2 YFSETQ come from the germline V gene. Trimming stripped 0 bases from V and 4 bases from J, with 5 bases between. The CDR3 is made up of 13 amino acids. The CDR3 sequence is CASSLEQYNEQFF. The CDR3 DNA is TGCGCCAGCAGCTTGGAACAGTACAATGAGCAGTTCTTC.

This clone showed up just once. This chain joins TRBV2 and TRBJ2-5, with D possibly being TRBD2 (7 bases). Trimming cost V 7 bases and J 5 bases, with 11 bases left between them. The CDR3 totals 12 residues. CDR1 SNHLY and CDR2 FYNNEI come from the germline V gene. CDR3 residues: CASIGGDETQYF. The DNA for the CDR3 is TGTGCCAGCATAGGGGGGGATGAGACCCAGTACTTC.

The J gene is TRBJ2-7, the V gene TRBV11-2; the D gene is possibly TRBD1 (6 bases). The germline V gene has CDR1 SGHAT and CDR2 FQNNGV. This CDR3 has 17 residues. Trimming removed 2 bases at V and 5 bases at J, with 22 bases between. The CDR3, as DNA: TGTGCCAGCAGCTTAATTCGGGCAGGGGCAACGGTTCACGAGCAGTACTTC. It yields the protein CASSLIRAGATVHEQYF.

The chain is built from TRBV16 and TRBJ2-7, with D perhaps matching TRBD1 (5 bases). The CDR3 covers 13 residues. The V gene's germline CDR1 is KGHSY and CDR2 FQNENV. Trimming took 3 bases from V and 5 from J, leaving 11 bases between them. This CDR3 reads CASSHASGNEQYF. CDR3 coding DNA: TGTGCCAGCAGCCACGCTTCAGGGAACGAGCAGTACTTC.

The CDR3 nucleotides read TGCGCCAGCAGCTTGGAACCAGGTAGACCCCATAACGCCTACACCTTC. Translating gives CASSLEPGRPHNAYTF. The chain combines TRBV5-1 with TRBJ1-2, with D uncertain. V shed 0 bases and J shed 10 bases, with 22 bases lying between them. Germline V gives CDR1 SGHRS, CDR2 YFSETQ. This CDR3 comprises 16 residues.